These 10 T cell receptor beta chains were all obtained from the same sample, sequenced in a study of shared clonotypes between healthy human individuals. Naive-designated CD8 cells lacked CD45RO, were positively enriched for CCR7, and omitted terminally differentiated effector memory CD45RA+ cells. TCRdb's table, derived via immunoSEQ multiplex PCR, lists solely in-frame clones and lacks some. The table has roughly 1,800,000 clones, about 95% seen once. Sequences were obtained from naive CD8+ T cells sorted from blood. The receptor source for this set is a man aged 18 to 29 in good health.

The chain employs TRBV5-6 and TRBJ1-1; maybe TRBD1 (5 bases). The V end lost 0 bases, the J end lost 3 bases, and 15 bases lay between the germline ends. The CDR3 runs to 16 residues. From germline, CDR1 is SGHDT and CDR2 YYEEEE. In nucleotides, the CDR3 is TGTGCCAGCAGCTTGGTTTTCGGGGCAGATGACACTGAAGCTTTCTTT. Residues: CASSLVFGADDTEAFF.

The chain employs TRBV5-1 and TRBJ1-4, with D hard to call. V was shortened by 3 bases and J by 0 bases, with 15 bases between the two germline ends. Per the germline V gene, CDR1 is SGHRS and CDR2 is YFSETQ. The CDR3 has 17 amino acids. CDR3 residues: CASSSTHQSATNEKLFF. CDR3 nucleotides: TGCGCCAGCAGCTCGACACATCAGAGCGCAACTAATGAAAAACTGTTTTTT.

CDR3 nucleotide sequence: TGTGCCAGCAGCTTGCAGGGGGCTGGAAACACCATATATTTT. Residues: CASSLQGAGNTIYF. The chain uses TRBV11-2 and TRBJ1-3; 7 positions match TRBD1. J lost 2 bases, V lost 3 bases, and 1 base had no gene match. The germline CDR1 and CDR2 sequences are SGHAT and FQNNGV. The CDR3 is 14 amino acids.

The chain combines TRBV4-3 with TRBJ2-7; 7 bases agree with TRBD2. The ends lost 4 bases at V and 7 bases at J; junction bases unmatched: 10. Germline CDR1 LGHNA, CDR2 YSLEER. The CDR3 length is 14 residues. In DNA, the CDR3 is TGCGCCAGCAGCCCTGGTGGCGCGGGAGAAGAGCAGTACTTC. Its protein is CASSPGGAGEEQYF.

The chain carries TRBV7-8 and TRBJ1-4, with TRBD1 identical over 8 bases. The CDR3 sequence is 16 residues long. Germline lookup yields CDR1 SGHVS and CDR2 FQNEAQ. After removal of 2 bases from V and 8 bases from J, the junction contained 10 bases not matched to a gene. CDR3 loop: CASSLSGTGNTEKLFF. The CDR3 DNA is TGTGCCAGCAGCTTATCCGGGACAGGCAATACCGAAAAACTGTTTTTT.

The V and J genes are TRBV28 and TRBJ1-2; a possible D gene is TRBD1 (5 bases). V was trimmed by 8 bases and J by 6 bases, leaving 19 bases between them. Germline V lookup: CDR1 MDHEN, CDR2 SYDVKM. The CDR3 contains 14 residues. The CDR3 loop is CASRVQGSSNGYTF. In DNA, the CDR3 is TGTGCCAGCCGAGTCCAGGGTTCGTCAAATGGCTACACCTTC.

The chain employs TRBV11-2 and TRBJ2-7, with D perhaps TRBD1 or TRBD2 (5 bases each). V was cut by 3 bases and J by 2 bases, with 11 bases left in between. Germline CDR1 SGHAT, CDR2 FQNNGV. The CDR3 runs to 14 residues. CDR3 nucleotide sequence: TGTGCCAGCAGCTTTGGGGACGGGACCTACGAGCAGTACTTC. This codes for CASSFGDGTYEQYF.

The chain combines TRBV11-2 with TRBJ2-6; TRBD1 matches at 8 bases. CDR1 and CDR2 from the germline V gene are SGHAT and FQNNGV. V dropped 2 bases and J dropped 1; count of bases not matched to a gene: 4. The CDR3 length is 17 residues. CDR3 region: CASSLRQGSSGANVLTF. The CDR3 coding sequence is TGTGCCAGCAGCTTAAGACAGGGGTCATCTGGGGCCAACGTCCTGACTTTC.

The chain joins TRBV6-1 to TRBJ1-3, with a possible D match to TRBD1 (6 bases). V was cut by 7 bases and J by 1 base, with 14 bases left in between. Germline V CDR1 and CDR2: MNHNS, SASEGT. CDR3 size: 15 residues. The CDR3 bases are TGTGCCAGCAAGATCCGGGACACGTCTGGAAACACCATATATTTT. Translation gives CASKIRDTSGNTIYF.

V usage is TRBV11-2 and J usage is TRBJ2-7, with D perhaps matching TRBD1 (5 bases). Germline V gene data show CDR1 as SGHAT and CDR2 as FQNNGV. This CDR3 is 15 amino acids long. V dropped 3 bases and J dropped 0 bases, with 12 bases sitting between them. The CDR3 DNA is TGTGCCAGCAGCTTTTCGAGTGGGGCCTCCTACGAGCAGTACTTC. It specifies CASSFSSGASYEQYF.